A single sample is the source of the 29 T cell receptor beta chains below, sequenced in a study of tumor and adjacent non-tumor tissue in lung cancer. A modified ARM-PCR protocol with three rounds of nested PCR amplified TCRbeta. A single record per CDR3 protein comes from TCRdb applying MiXCR to the multiplex PCR reads. The sample has tens of thousands of distinct CDR3 sequences; 67% are singletons. No cell sorting was done before RNA was extracted from the tissue. Input material: lung tumor tissue. These receptors originate from a man in his fifties or sixties with non-small cell lung cancer.

On this clonotype itself: Given a much more abundant clone one base away, this may be a read error. The V call is TRBV7-8, the J call TRBJ2-1; D perhaps matches TRBD1 (5 bases). This CDR3 spans 17 amino acids. Trimming pared 3 bases from V and 3 bases from J, leaving 18 bases between. CDR1 and CDR2 from the germline V gene are SGHVS and FQNEAQ. The CDR3 sequence: CASSFGAARAGYNEQFF. The DNA for the CDR3 is TGTGCCAGCAGCTTTGGAGCTGCCAGGGCCGGCTACAATGAGCAGTTCTTC.

On this clonotype: Because it lacks the conserved phenylalanine or tryptophan at the end, this CDR3 is likely a read error. The rearrangement joins TRBV4-1 to TRBJ2-1, with 10 bases matching TRBD1. The CDR3 sequence is 15 residues long. Trimming cost V 2 bases and J 5 bases; bases outside gene matches: 3. Looked up from germline, CDR1 is MGHRA and CDR2 is YSYEKL. The CDR3 region has the DNA TGCGCCAGCAGCCAAATCGGGACAGGGGACAATGAGCAGTTCTTA. Protein sequence: CASSQIGTGDNEQFL.

V is TRBV29-1 and J is TRBJ2-7; TRBD1 agrees at 8 bases. The germline CDR1 and CDR2 sequences are SQVTM and ANQGSEA. This CDR3 is 12 amino acids long. Trimming removed 6 bases from V and 5 bases from J; junction bases left unmatched: 6. CDR3 region: CSVRQGTHEQYF. CDR3 nucleotide sequence: TGCAGCGTCCGACAGGGGACTCACGAGCAGTACTTC.

This clonotype was counted at least ten times. The V and J genes are TRBV12-3 or TRBV12-4 and TRBJ2-1, with 11 bases fitting TRBD2. The ends lost 3 bases at V and 6 bases at J; junction bases unmatched: 10. The length of the CDR3 is 17 residues. The CDR3 here is CASSFFLAGGPSNEQFF. DNA for the CDR3: TGTGCCAGCAGTTTCTTCTTAGCGGGAGGGCCTAGCAATGAGCAGTTCTTC.

V is TRBV6-2 or TRBV6-3 and J is TRBJ1-5; 10 positions agree with TRBD1. Germline values: CDR1 MNHEY, CDR2 SVGEGT. Trimming removed 4 bases from V and 15 bases from J; junction bases left unmatched: 12. The CDR3 extends over 14 amino acids. The CDR3 DNA sequence: TGTGCCAGCAGTTCACCGGGACAGGGGACCATTTCGCATTTT. It yields the protein CASSSPGQGTISHF.

A remark on this clonotype: The final CDR3 position lacks the conserved phenylalanine or tryptophan, pointing to a likely read error. Because the CDR3's place on the DNA is in doubt, the DNA is left out and the CDR3 is given as listed by TCRdb. The rearrangement joins TRBV11-3 to TRBJ2-3; whether TRBD1, the table's D call, matches the DNA was not checked. The germline V gene encodes CDR1 SGHNT and CDR2 YENEEA. From its first to its last residue, the CDR3 has 13 amino acids. The CDR3 region is CAGSHTGLDTQYS.

A remark on this clonotype: Given a much more abundant clone one base away, this may be a read error. The rearrangement joins TRBV5-1 to TRBJ2-2; weak D call: TRBD1 (5 bases). In germline, CDR1 is SGHRS, CDR2 YFSETQ. There are 15 residues in the CDR3. The V end was cut by 2 bases, the J end by 10 bases, with 18 bases between. CDR3 amino acids: CASSFEPQGAAELFF. The CDR3 nucleotides are TGCGCCAGCAGCTTCGAACCCCAGGGTGCCGCGGAGCTGTTTTTT. The full variable domain, rest sourced from reference TRBV5-1 and TRBJ2-2, is KAGVTQTPRYLIKTRGQQVTLSCSPISGHRSVSWYQQTPGQGLQFLFEYFSETQRNKGNFPGRFSGRQFSNSRSEMNVSTLELGDSALYLCASSFEPQGAAELFFGEGSRLTVL.

The chain combines TRBV7-3 with TRBJ1-1; TRBD1 agrees at 10 bases. This CDR3 comprises 15 residues. Germline V lookup: CDR1 SGHTA, CDR2 FQGTGA. Trimming at V came to 4 bases and at J to 6 bases, leaving 8 bases not matched to a gene. The CDR3 here is CASSSGTGEVAEAFF. CDR3 nucleotides: TGTGCCAGCAGCTCTGGGACAGGGGAGGTCGCTGAAGCTTTCTTT.

About this clonotype itself: The CDR3 ends on some other residue instead of the conserved phenylalanine or tryptophan, so this is likely a read error. This rearrangement joins TRBV11-1 to TRBJ2-7; perhaps D is TRBD1 or TRBD2 (5 bases each). The CDR3 is made up of 14 amino acids. The V gene's germline CDR1 is SGHAT and CDR2 FQDESV (reference sequence). V dropped 5 bases and J dropped 2 bases, with 13 bases sitting between them. The CDR3 coding sequence is TGTGCCAGCAGCAGCGACAGAGGGCCCTACGAGCAGTACCTC. Translation: CASSSDRGPYEQYL.

Comments on this clonotype: A much larger clone differs by one base, so this may be a read error. V gene TRBV5-6 combines with J gene TRBJ1-1; D gene unclear. Looked up from germline, CDR1 is SGHDT and CDR2 is YYEEEE. The CDR3 spans 16 residues. CDR3 residues: CASSRTDPHLGTEPFF. As DNA, the CDR3 is TGTGCCAGCAGTCGAACTGATCCGCACCTGGGCACTGAACCTTTCTTT.

A remark on this clonotype: The missing conserved phenylalanine or tryptophan at the end of this CDR3 makes a read error likely. The rearrangement links TRBV11-1 to TRBJ1-1, with TRBD1 as a possible D gene (5 bases). Germline lookup yields CDR1 SGHAT and CDR2 FQDESV (reference sequence). The length of the CDR3 is 14 residues. The CDR3 DNA reads as TGTACCACCGTGGGAGGGACTACGAACACTGAAGCTTTCGTT. It encodes CTTVGGTTNTEAFV.

In its sample, this clonotype is medium-sized. The rearrangement uses TRBV6-5 and TRBJ2-6; D perhaps matches TRBD2 (5 bases). Germline loops: CDR1 MNHEY, CDR2 SVGAGI. V was pared by 6 bases and J by 0 bases, with 12 bases between. The CDR3 consists of 16 residues. CDR3 residues: CASRALGDSGANVLTF. The CDR3 DNA is TGTGCCAGCAGAGCCCTGGGAGACTCTGGGGCCAACGTCCTGACTTTC.

A few counts support this clonotype. This rearrangement joins TRBV7-9 to TRBJ1-1, with a weak D call TRBD1 (5 bases). Germline V gene lookup returns CDR1 SEHNR and CDR2 FQNEAQ (reference sequence). Trimming shortened V by 1 base and J by 5 bases, and 14 bases separated the two germline ends. The CDR3 runs 15 residues. Written as DNA, the CDR3 is TGTGCCAGCAGCTTAGATGTGGGACTGGGAACTGAAGCTTTCTTT. This sequence encodes CASSLDVGLGTEAFF. Drawing the rest from reference TRBV7-9 and TRBJ1-1, the complete variable domain is DTGVSQNPRHKITKRGQNVTFRCDPISEHNRLYWYRQTLGQGPEFLTYFQNEAQLEKSRLLSDRFSAERPKGSFSTLEIQRTEQGDSAMYLCASSLDVGLGTEAFFGQGTRLTVV.

The chain is built from TRBV12-3 or TRBV12-4 and TRBJ1-2; a weak D match, TRBD1 (6 bases). The CDR3 consists of 14 residues. This chain's CDR3 is CNSSFVGGIDGYTF. CDR3 sequence (DNA): TGTAACAGCAGTTTTGTGGGGGGCATCGATGGCTACACCTTC.

The V call is TRBV20-1, the J call TRBJ2-3; TRBD1 might be the D (5 bases). Trimming stripped 7 bases from V and 2 bases from J, with 16 bases between. The CDR3 has 14 residues. Germline V gives CDR1 DFQATT, CDR2 SNEGSKA (reference sequence). DNA of the CDR3: TGCAGTGTTAGCTTGGGGCTTACCACAGATACGCAGTATTTT. Its protein is CSVSLGLTTDTQYF.

This clonotype occurred many times. This sequence joins TRBV5-1 and TRBJ2-1; D not resolved. Germline-derived CDR1 and CDR2 are SGHRS and YFSETQ. Trimming left V 4 bases short and J 1 base short, with 12 bases between. This CDR3 has 15 residues. CDR3 in amino acids: CASSPRATSYNEQFF. Here the CDR3 DNA reads TGCGCCAGCAGCCCCCGGGCAACTTCCTACAATGAGCAGTTCTTC.

Comment on this clonotype: A much larger clone lies a single base off, so this may be a read error. The genes are TRBV30 and TRBJ2-5; tentatively, D is TRBD2 (6 bases). From germline, CDR1 is GTSNPN and CDR2 SVGIG (reference sequence). CDR3 length: 13 amino acids. CDR3 in amino acids: CAWSRGLQDTQYF. The CDR3 region has the DNA TGTGCCTGGAGTCGGGGACTTCAAGATACCCAGTACTTC. The whole variable domain, filled in from reference TRBV30 and TRBJ2-5, reads SQTIHQWPATLVQPVGSPLSLECTVEGTSNPNLYWYRQAAGRGLQLLFYSVGIGQISSEVPQNLSASRPQDRQFILSSKKLLLSDSGFYLCAWSRGLQDTQYFGPGTRLLVL.

Comments on this clonotype: The junction shows a germline mismatch at one end, possibly a read error. The chain combines TRBV6-2 or TRBV6-3 with TRBJ2-2, with 8 bases matching TRBD2. Germline lookup yields CDR1 MNHEY and CDR2 SVGEGT. This CDR3 is built from 15 residues. The CDR3 sequence is CANSYSGGRTGELLF. CDR3 DNA: TGTGCCAACAGTTACTCTGGCGGGAGGACCGGGGAGCTGTTGTTT.

This clonotype occurred a few times. A read error is possible here, since a much larger clone lies one base away. The chain recombines TRBV20-1 with TRBJ2-1; 13 nucleotides match TRBD2. This CDR3 has 15 residues. CDR1 is DFQATT and CDR2 is SNEGSKA in the germline V gene (reference sequence). V trimming: 5 bases; J trimming: 9 bases; junction bases outside the gene matches: 10. The CDR3 sequence: CSAGLGLAGVGEQFF. The CDR3 DNA sequence: TGCAGTGCTGGTCTCGGACTAGCGGGAGTCGGTGAGCAGTTCTTC.

In this sample, this clonotype turned up many times. The genes are TRBV12-3 or TRBV12-4 and TRBJ1-4, with D tentatively TRBD1 (5 bases). V shed 2 bases and J shed 8 bases, with 9 bases lying between them. This CDR3 contains 13 residues. This chain's CDR3 is CASSLQGGEKLFF. As DNA, the CDR3 is TGTGCCAGCAGTTTACAGGGAGGAGAAAAACTGTTTTTT.

As concerns this clonotype: Since a much larger clone is just one base distant, this may be a read error. The V gene is TRBV29-1, the J gene TRBJ1-5; D call uncertain. CDR3 size: 13 residues. Germline values: CDR1 SQVTM, CDR2 ANQGSEA. Between the trimmed V and J ends, which lost 4 bases and 2 bases, there was a span of 9 bases. CDR3: CSVAKKGNQPQHF. Here the CDR3 DNA reads TGCAGCGTTGCTAAGAAGGGCAATCAGCCCCAGCATTTT.

For this clonotype: A read error may explain this, as a much larger clone is one base away. The chain uses TRBV16 and TRBJ2-1; D unclear. CDR1 is KGHSY and CDR2 is FQNENV in the germline V gene. The CDR3 has 15 amino acids. The CDR3 here is CASSQSGTESNEQLF. The CDR3, as DNA: TGTGCCAGCAGCCAATCAGGAACAGAGAGCAATGAGCAGTTGTTC.

This clonotype was observed many times. This sequence joins TRBV12-3 or TRBV12-4 and TRBJ2-1, with 10 positions matching TRBD2. The CDR3 consists of 14 residues. The ends lost 3 bases at V and 16 bases at J; junction bases unmatched: 12. The CDR3 DNA is TGTGCCAGCAGTTTCCAATTCCCGGGACTAGCGCAATTCTTC. It yields the protein CASSFQFPGLAQFF.

Points on this clonotype: A read error may be the cause here, since a much bigger clone is one base away. Since no conserved phenylalanine or tryptophan closes the CDR3, a read error is the likely cause. V usage is TRBV20-1 and J usage is TRBJ2-3, with 13 bases fitting TRBD2. CDR1 and CDR2 from the germline V gene are DFQATT and SNEGSKA (reference sequence). This CDR3 is built from 16 residues. After removal of 5 bases from V and 0 bases from J, the junction contained 5 bases not matched to a gene. The CDR3 sequence: CSAGLAGVRSTDTQYS. CDR3 DNA sequence: TGCAGTGCTGGACTAGCGGGAGTACGGAGCACAGATACGCAGTATTCT.

This clonotype was picked up many times. CDR3 region: CASSAPLTGPIQYF. CDR3 sequence (DNA): TGTGCCAGCAGCGCCCCTTTGACAGGACCTATTCAGTACTTC. The chain employs TRBV6-2 or TRBV6-3 and TRBJ2-4, with D perhaps TRBD1 (6 bases). This CDR3 region has 14 residues. V was pared by 6 bases and J by 10 bases, with 19 bases between. Germline CDR1 is MNHEY and CDR2 is SVGEGT.

Details on this clonotype: This CDR3 fails to terminate in the conserved phenylalanine or tryptophan, so it likely reflects a read error. J is TRBJ2-7 and V is TRBV4-1; 8 nucleotides line up with TRBD1. The germline CDR1 and CDR2 sequences are MGHRA and YSYEKL. The CDR3 runs to 15 residues. V gave up 6 bases and J gave up 2 bases; unmatched junction bases: 9. The CDR3, as DNA: TGCGCCAGCAGAGAACCGTTGGGACAGGCCTACGAGCAGTACTTA. Translating gives CASREPLGQAYEQYL.

As for this clonotype: The final CDR3 position lacks the conserved phenylalanine or tryptophan, pointing to a likely read error. The V and J genes are TRBV5-1 and TRBJ1-6; D is unclear. From germline, CDR1 is SGHRS and CDR2 YFSETQ. This CDR3 contains 15 residues. For the CDR3, the DNA is TGTGCCAGCAGCTTGGTTGGCGATCATGGATCACCCCTCCACTTA. This gives the protein CASSLVGDHGSPLHL.

V usage is TRBV20-1 and J usage is TRBJ2-1, with 9 bases lining up with TRBD2. Trimming at V came to 1 base and at J to 4 bases, leaving 5 bases not matched to a gene. CDR1 DFQATT and CDR2 SNEGSKA come from the germline V gene (reference sequence). CDR3 length: 15 residues. As DNA, the CDR3 is TGCAGTGCTAGAGGGATAGCGGGAGATTACAATGAGCAGTTCTTC. Amino acid sequence: CSARGIAGDYNEQFF.

Details on this clonotype: Given a much more abundant clone one base away, this may be a read error. The gene calls are TRBV12-3 or TRBV12-4 and TRBJ1-4; D is uncertain. CDR3 length: 12 amino acids. The V end lost 9 bases, the J end lost 8 bases, and 13 bases lay between the germline ends. This CDR3 reads CARSTRREKLFF. The CDR3 DNA reads TGTGCCAGAAGTACCCGGAGGGAAAAACTGTTTTTT.